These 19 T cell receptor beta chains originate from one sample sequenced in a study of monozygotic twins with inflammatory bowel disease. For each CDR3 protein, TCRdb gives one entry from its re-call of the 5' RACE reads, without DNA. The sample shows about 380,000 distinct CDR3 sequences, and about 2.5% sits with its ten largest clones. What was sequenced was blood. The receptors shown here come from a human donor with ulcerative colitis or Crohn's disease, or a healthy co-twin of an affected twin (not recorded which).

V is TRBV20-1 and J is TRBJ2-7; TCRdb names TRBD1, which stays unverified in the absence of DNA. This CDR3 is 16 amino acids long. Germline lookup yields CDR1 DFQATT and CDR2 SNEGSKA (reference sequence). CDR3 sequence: CSARDSGTGERNEQYF.

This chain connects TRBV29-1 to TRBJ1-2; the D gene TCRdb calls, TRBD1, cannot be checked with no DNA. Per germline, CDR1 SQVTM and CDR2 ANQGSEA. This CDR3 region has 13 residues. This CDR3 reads CSTPDREGKGYTF. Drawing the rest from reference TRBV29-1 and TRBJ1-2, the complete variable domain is SAVISQKPSRDICQRGTSLTIQCQVDSQVTMMFWYRQQPGQSLTLIATANQGSEATYESGFVIDKFPISRPNLTFSTLTVSNMSPEDSSIYLCSTPDREGKGYTFGSGTRLTVV.

CDR3 region: CASINRVNDNEQFF. The chain links TRBV12-3 or TRBV12-4 to TRBJ2-1; TCRdb indicates TRBD1, and absent DNA this call remains unverified. This CDR3 spans 14 amino acids.

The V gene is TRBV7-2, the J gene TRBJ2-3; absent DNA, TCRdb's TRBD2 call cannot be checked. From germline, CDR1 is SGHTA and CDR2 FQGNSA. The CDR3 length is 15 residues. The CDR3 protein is CASSPGARNTDTQYF.

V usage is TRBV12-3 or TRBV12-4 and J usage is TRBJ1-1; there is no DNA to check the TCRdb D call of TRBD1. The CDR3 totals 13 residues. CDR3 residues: CASSFLQGAEAFF.

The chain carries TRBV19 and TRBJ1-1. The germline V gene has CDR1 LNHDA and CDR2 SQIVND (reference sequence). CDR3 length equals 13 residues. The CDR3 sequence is CASSVVARAEAFF.

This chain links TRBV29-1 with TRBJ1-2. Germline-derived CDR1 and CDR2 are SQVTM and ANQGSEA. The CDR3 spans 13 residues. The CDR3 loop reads CSVIVPRLYGYTF. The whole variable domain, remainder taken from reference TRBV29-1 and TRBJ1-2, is SAVISQKPSRDICQRGTSLTIQCQVDSQVTMMFWYRQQPGQSLTLIATANQGSEATYESGFVIDKFPISRPNLTFSTLTVSNMSPEDSSIYLCSVIVPRLYGYTFGSGTRLTVV.

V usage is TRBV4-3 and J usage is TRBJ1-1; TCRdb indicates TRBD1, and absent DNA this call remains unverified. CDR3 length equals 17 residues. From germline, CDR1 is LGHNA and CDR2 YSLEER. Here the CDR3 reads CASSQGGQGAWNTEAFF.

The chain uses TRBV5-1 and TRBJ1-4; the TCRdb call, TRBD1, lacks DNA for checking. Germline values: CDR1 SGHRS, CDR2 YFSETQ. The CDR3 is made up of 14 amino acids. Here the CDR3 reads CASSVQGLNEKLFF.

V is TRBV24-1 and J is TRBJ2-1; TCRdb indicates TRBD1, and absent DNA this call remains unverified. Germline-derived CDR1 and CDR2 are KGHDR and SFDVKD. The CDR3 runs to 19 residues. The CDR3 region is CATSDSPGTGLSSYNEQFF.

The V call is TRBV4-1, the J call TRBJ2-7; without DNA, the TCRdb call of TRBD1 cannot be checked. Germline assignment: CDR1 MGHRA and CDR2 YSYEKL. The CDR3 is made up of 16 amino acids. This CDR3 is CASSQGDRVNSYEQYF.

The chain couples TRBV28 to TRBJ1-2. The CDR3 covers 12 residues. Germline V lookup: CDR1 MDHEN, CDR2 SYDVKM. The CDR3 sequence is CASSGAFRGYTF.

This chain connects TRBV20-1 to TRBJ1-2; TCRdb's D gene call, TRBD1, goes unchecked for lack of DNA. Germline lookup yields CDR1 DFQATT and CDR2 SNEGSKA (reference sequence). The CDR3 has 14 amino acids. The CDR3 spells CSARAPPGQMSYTF.

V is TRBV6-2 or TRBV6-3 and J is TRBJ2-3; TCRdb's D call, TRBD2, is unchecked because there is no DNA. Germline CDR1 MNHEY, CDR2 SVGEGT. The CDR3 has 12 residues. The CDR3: CASRYSTDTQYF.

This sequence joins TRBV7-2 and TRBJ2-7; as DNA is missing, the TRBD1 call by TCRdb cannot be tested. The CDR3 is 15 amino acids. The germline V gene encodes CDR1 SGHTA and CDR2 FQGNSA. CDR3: CASSLETGSSYEQYF.

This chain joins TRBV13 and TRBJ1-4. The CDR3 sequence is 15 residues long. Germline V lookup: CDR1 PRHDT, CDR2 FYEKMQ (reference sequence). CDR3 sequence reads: CASSFRVFANEKLFF.

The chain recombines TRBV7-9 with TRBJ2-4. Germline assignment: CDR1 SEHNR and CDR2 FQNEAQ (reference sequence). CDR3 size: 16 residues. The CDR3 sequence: CASSLERGTSKNIQYF.

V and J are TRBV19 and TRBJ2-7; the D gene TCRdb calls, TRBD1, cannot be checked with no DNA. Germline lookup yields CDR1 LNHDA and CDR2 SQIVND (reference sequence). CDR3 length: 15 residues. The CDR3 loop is CASSSGGAATYEQYF.

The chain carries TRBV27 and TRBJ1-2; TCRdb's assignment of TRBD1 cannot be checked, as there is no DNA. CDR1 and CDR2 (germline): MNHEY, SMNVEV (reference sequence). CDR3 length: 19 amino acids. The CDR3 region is CASSSLYRGQEAPFYGYTF.